This T cell receptor (beta chain) originates from a study of memory CD8 T cells in hepatitis C reinfection. Study background: Between 3 and 8 weeks after reinfection detection, peak samples were drawn.

The time point: peak reinfection, 3 to 8 weeks after reinfection detection. The sorted cells went straight to TCR sequencing with no prior in vitro expansion. This CDR3 is 18 amino acids long. The trim removed 0 bases at V and 7 bases at J, leaving 15 bases unmatched. Germline-derived CDR1 and CDR2 are MGHRA and YSYEKL. As regards this clone: Its antigen is undetermined.

Only in-frame clones appear in the TCRdb table, and some are missing; sequencing was by immunoSEQ multiplex PCR. The sample shows some 40,000 clones, approximately 87% of them seen only once. Findings of the study overall: Four to six donors were too few for definitive public clonotype conclusions.

V gene TRBV4-1 combines with J gene TRBJ1-1, with 9 bases aligning to TRBD1. The TCR comes from a young man with hepatitis C virus infection. Sequencing input: naive CD8+ T cells sorted from blood. The CDR3 region has the DNA TGCGCCAGCAGCCAAGAAAGCGGGACAGGGACGTCTCTAGATGAAGCTTTCTTT. This sequence encodes CASSQESGTGTSLDEAFF.